These 28 T cell receptor beta chains originate from one sample sequenced in a study of OX40 agonist ivuxolimab in advanced cancers. The assay was immunoSEQ multiplex PCR, and TCRdb's table has in-frame clones only and misses some. The repertoire includes approximately 76,000 clones, approximately 83% of them detected once, and about 6% sits in the top ten. Here the sequenced sample was CD4+ or CD8+ T cells sorted from blood, taken in a trial of the OX40 agonist ivuxolimab. The receptors derive from an adult with an advanced solid tumor such as melanoma, head and neck, liver or kidney cancer.

The chain has TRBV9 and TRBJ2-2; D is possibly TRBD1 (6 bases). Trimming took 3 bases from V and 4 from J, leaving 19 bases between them. CDR1 and CDR2 (germline): SGDLS, YYNGEE. This CDR3 spans 17 amino acids. CDR3 nucleotide sequence: TGTGCCAGCAGCGGAGGAGCCACAGGGTTGGGCACCGGGGAGCTGTTTTTT. This codes for CASSGGATGLGTGELFF. Full variable domain (outside the CDR3, taken from reference TRBV9 and TRBJ2-2): DSGVTQTPKHLITATGQRVTLRCSPRSGDLSVYWYQQSLDQGLQFLIQYYNGEERAKGNILERFSAQQFPDLHSELNLSSLELGDSALYFCASSGGATGLGTGELFFGEGSRLTVL.

The rearrangement joins TRBV28 to TRBJ2-6; D possibly matches TRBD1 or TRBD2 (6 bases each). This CDR3 region has 19 residues. V was pared by 5 bases and J by 4 bases, with 24 bases between. In germline, CDR1 is MDHEN, CDR2 SYDVKM. The DNA of the CDR3 is TGTGCCAGCAGTCCTACCCTCCTAGGGGGGCCAGGAGGGGCCAACGTCCTGACTTTC. It codes for CASSPTLLGGPGGANVLTF.

The V and J genes are TRBV7-2 and TRBJ2-2; no definite D call. Trimming shortened V by 3 bases and J by 2 bases, and 4 bases separated the two germline ends. This CDR3 is 13 amino acids long. Germline V gives CDR1 SGHTA, CDR2 FQGNSA. The CDR3 DNA sequence: TGTGCCAGCAGCTTCCCTAACACCGGGGAGCTGTTTTTT. Translating it yields CASSFPNTGELFF.

Only a few counts were recorded for this clone. The CDR3 DNA reads as TGTGCCAGCAGTCCCTCAGGGACATTGCCCGGGGAGCTGTTTTTT. Its translation: CASSPSGTLPGELFF. V is TRBV27 and J is TRBJ2-2, with D possibly matching TRBD1 (6 bases). Germline CDR1 reads MNHEY; CDR2 reads SMNVEV (reference sequence). The CDR3 extends over 15 amino acids. Trimming stripped 5 bases from V and 6 bases from J, with 16 bases between.

This chain connects TRBV4-1 to TRBJ2-7; TRBD2 aligns across 8 bases. V lost 1 base and J lost 2; bases outside the gene matches: 4. The CDR3 totals 15 residues. Germline lookup yields CDR1 MGHRA and CDR2 YSYEKL. The chain's CDR3 is CASSQASGGTYEQYF. CDR3 DNA sequence: TGCGCCAGCAGCCAAGCCAGCGGGGGAACCTACGAGCAGTACTTC.

This chain connects TRBV7-2 to TRBJ2-1; weak D call: TRBD2 (5 bases). CDR1 and CDR2 (germline): SGHTA, FQGNSA. This CDR3 has 15 amino acids. V shed 3 bases and J shed 0 bases, with 9 bases lying between them. CDR3 in DNA: TGTGCCAGCAGCTTGGTCGGGGACTCCTACAATGAGCAGTTCTTC. Encoded protein: CASSLVGDSYNEQFF.

The CDR3 bases are TGTGCCACCGGGACTAGCGGGGGGGGGCACTCCTACGAGCAGTACTTC. Translating it yields CATGTSGGGHSYEQYF. V gene TRBV5-4 combines with J gene TRBJ2-7, with 16 bases that match TRBD2. The CDR3 covers 16 residues. V dropped 9 bases and J dropped 0; count of bases not matched to a gene: 6. Germline loops: CDR1 SGHNT, CDR2 YYREEE (reference sequence). Drawing the rest from reference TRBV5-4 and TRBJ2-7, the complete variable domain is ETGVTQSPTHLIKTRGQQVTLRCSSQSGHNTVSWYQQALGQGPQFIFQYYREEENGRGNFPPRFSGLQFPNYSSELNVNALELDDSALYLCATGTSGGGHSYEQYFGPGTRLTVT.

Here the CDR3 DNA reads TGTGCCAGCAGCTCCGGACTGAAGGGGAACACTGAAGCTTTCTTT. It yields the protein CASSSGLKGNTEAFF. The rearrangement joins TRBV5-6 to TRBJ1-1; no clear D gene. Germline-derived CDR1 and CDR2 are SGHDT and YYEEEE. This CDR3 contains 15 residues. Trimming left V 3 bases short and J 1 base short, with 13 bases between.

The J gene is TRBJ2-5, the V gene TRBV14; D may be TRBD2 (5 bases). CDR1 and CDR2 (germline): SGHDN, FVKESK. The CDR3 contains 16 residues. V lost 0 bases to trimming and J lost 1 base, with 12 bases between them. CDR3 loop: CASSQDRGTSQETQYF. Here the CDR3 DNA reads TGTGCCAGCAGCCAAGATCGAGGTACTAGCCAAGAGACCCAGTACTTC.

CDR3 sequence (DNA): TGTGCCAGCAGCCTCGGACCTGGAAACACCATATATTTT. Protein: CASSLGPGNTIYF. The V and J genes are TRBV7-8 and TRBJ1-3; D gene uncertain. CDR1 is SGHVS and CDR2 is FQNEAQ in the germline V gene. V lost 5 bases, J lost 2 bases, and 7 bases lay in between. The CDR3 has 13 residues. The variable domain in full, completed from reference TRBV7-8 and TRBJ1-3, reads GAGVSQSPRYKVAKRGQDVALRCDPISGHVSLFWYQQALGQGPEFLTYFQNEAQLDKSGLPSDRFFAERPEGSVSTLKIQRTQQEDSAVYLCASSLGPGNTIYFGEGSWLTVV.

In its sample, this clone ranks as medium-sized (0.01 to 0.1%). This sequence joins TRBV7-9 and TRBJ1-1, with D unclear. The CDR3 is made up of 12 amino acids. Trimming took off 5 bases at V and 3 bases at J, with 7 bases between the two ends. The germline CDR1 and CDR2 sequences are SEHNR and FQNEAQ (reference sequence). This CDR3 is CASSLLDTEAFF. The CDR3 region has the DNA TGTGCCAGCAGCCTCCTTGACACTGAAGCTTTCTTT.

This clone was seen only a few times. This rearrangement joins TRBV7-8 to TRBJ2-1; 7 bases are a match to TRBD1. This CDR3 contains 15 residues. Germline-derived CDR1 and CDR2 are SGHVS and FQNEAQ. Trimming took 2 bases from V and 0 from J; bases not matched to a gene: 1. CDR3 sequence reads: CASSLKGASYNEQFF. CDR3 bases: TGTGCCAGCAGCTTAAAGGGGGCCTCCTACAATGAGCAGTTCTTC.

The chain links TRBV27 to TRBJ2-7; TRBD1 aligns across 8 bases. In germline, CDR1 is MNHEY, CDR2 SMNVEV (reference sequence). J gave up 4 bases and V 6 bases, and 14 bases lay outside the gene matches. The CDR3 runs to 16 residues. CDR3 in amino acids: CASRIGGQGAGYEQYF. As DNA, the CDR3 is TGTGCCAGCAGGATCGGGGGTCAGGGGGCCGGTTACGAGCAGTACTTC.

The chain joins TRBV5-4 to TRBJ2-7; TRBD1 matches at 7 bases. Germline loops: CDR1 SGHNT, CDR2 YYREEE (reference sequence). V lost 5 bases, J lost 7 bases, and 12 bases stayed unmatched. The length of the CDR3 is 14 residues. The CDR3 bases are TGTGCCAGCAGTTTACAGGGGCCCCCGGGGGAGCAGTACTTC. Translated: CASSLQGPPGEQYF.

CDR3 amino acids: CASSLTRDRQETQYF. CDR3 in DNA: TGTGCCAGCAGCTTGACCCGGGACAGACAAGAGACCCAGTACTTC. The gene calls are TRBV7-9 and TRBJ2-5; 7 bases map to TRBD1. From germline, CDR1 is SEHNR and CDR2 FQNEAQ (reference sequence). The CDR3 runs to 15 residues. With V trimmed by 3 bases and J by 2 bases, 6 bases remained unmatched.

In its sample, this clone was seen a few times. The rearrangement joins TRBV19 to TRBJ1-6, with D perhaps TRBD1 (6 bases). The germline V and J ends were trimmed by 6 bases and 8 bases, with 11 bases remaining between them. The CDR3 sequence is 13 residues long. In germline, CDR1 is LNHDA, CDR2 SQIVND (reference sequence). DNA of the CDR3: TGTGCCAGTAGCCGGGACAACCATTCACCCCTCCACTTT. The encoded protein is CASSRDNHSPLHF.

The chain carries TRBV6-5 and TRBJ1-4; D is ambiguous. V was clipped by 0 bases and J by 7 bases, with 15 bases between them. Germline CDR1 and CDR2: MNHEY and SVGAGI. The CDR3 extends over 16 amino acids. This CDR3 reads CASSYSFSSVGEKLFF. DNA of the CDR3: TGTGCCAGCAGTTACTCGTTTAGTTCTGTGGGTGAAAAACTGTTTTTT.

The chain carries TRBV7-2 and TRBJ2-1, with 7 bases that match TRBD2. Germline assignment: CDR1 SGHTA and CDR2 FQGNSA. Trimming removed 5 bases from V and 5 bases from J; junction bases left unmatched: 9. The CDR3 spans 15 residues. The chain's CDR3 is CASSPRGSGNNEQFF. The CDR3 bases are TGTGCCAGCAGCCCCAGAGGCAGCGGGAACAATGAGCAGTTCTTC.

This chain joins TRBV6-6 and TRBJ1-5; D is perhaps TRBD1 (6 bases). This CDR3 has 15 residues. Germline loops: CDR1 MNHNY, CDR2 SVGAGI (reference sequence). The V end lost 1 base, the J end lost 5 bases, and 12 bases lay between the germline ends. The CDR3 here is CASSYYLDSYQPQHF. The CDR3, as DNA: TGTGCCAGCAGTTACTATCTGGACAGCTATCAGCCCCAGCATTTT.

The chain is built from TRBV2 and TRBJ2-7, with TRBD2 matching 9 bases. The V gene's germline CDR1 is SNHLY and CDR2 FYNNEI. V trimming: 11 bases; J trimming: 0 bases; junction bases outside the gene matches: 5. The CDR3 extends over 13 amino acids. This CDR3 is CARRLAASYEQYF. The CDR3 region has the DNA TGTGCCCGCCGACTAGCGGCCTCCTACGAGCAGTACTTC.

This chain uses TRBV23-1 with TRBJ1-1; D not certain. TRBV23-1 counts as an open reading frame of uncertain function. This CDR3 has 16 residues. V was clipped by 0 bases and J by 0 bases, with 11 bases between them. This CDR3 reads CASSQSKRALNTEAFF. The CDR3 bases are TGCGCCAGCAGTCAATCTAAGAGGGCTTTGAACACTGAAGCTTTCTTT.

Points on this clone: The identical CDR3 is also encoded by other nucleotide sequences in the sample. The chain joins TRBV7-9 to TRBJ1-4; D perhaps matches TRBD1 (5 bases). Germline assignment: CDR1 SEHNR and CDR2 FQNEAQ (reference sequence). There are 14 residues in the CDR3. V was pared by 3 bases and J by 8 bases, with 13 bases between. CDR3 residues: CASSLAGLEEKLFF. Here the CDR3 DNA reads TGTGCCAGCAGCTTGGCAGGGTTGGAGGAAAAACTGTTTTTT. Looking up the rest from reference TRBV7-9 and TRBJ1-4 gives the full variable domain: DTGVSQNPRHKITKRGQNVTFRCDPISEHNRLYWYRQTLGQGPEFLTYFQNEAQLEKSRLLSDRFSAERPKGSFSTLEIQRTEQGDSAMYLCASSLAGLEEKLFFGSGTQLSVL.

The chain links TRBV9 to TRBJ1-1; D is ambiguous. The germline V gene has CDR1 SGDLS and CDR2 YYNGEE. V was cut by 0 bases and J by 0 bases, with 6 bases left in between. CDR3 length: 14 residues. The CDR3 is CASSVEALNTEAFF. The CDR3 region has the DNA TGTGCCAGCAGCGTAGAGGCTTTGAACACTGAAGCTTTCTTT. The full variable domain, its missing parts supplied by reference TRBV9 and TRBJ1-1, is DSGVTQTPKHLITATGQRVTLRCSPRSGDLSVYWYQQSLDQGLQFLIQYYNGEERAKGNILERFSAQQFPDLHSELNLSSLELGDSALYFCASSVEALNTEAFFGQGTRLTVV.

The genes are TRBV7-9 and TRBJ1-1, with 11 bases that match TRBD1. V shed 8 bases, J shed 4 bases, and the junction held 3 bases outside the gene matches. This CDR3 has 13 amino acids. Germline V gene sequence: CDR1 SEHNR, CDR2 FQNEAQ (reference sequence). CDR3 residues: CASQGTGGTEAFF. The CDR3, as DNA: TGTGCCAGCCAGGGGACAGGGGGCACTGAAGCTTTCTTT.

The chain employs TRBV10-1 and TRBJ2-2; no firm D call. Germline CDR1 and CDR2: WNHNN and SYGVQD (reference sequence). The CDR3 length is 16 residues. Trimming shortened V by 6 bases and J by 1 base, and 15 bases separated the two germline ends. The CDR3 is CASSENPAGNTGELFF. CDR3 bases: TGCGCCAGCAGCGAGAACCCGGCAGGGAACACCGGGGAGCTGTTTTTT.

This chain joins TRBV7-3 and TRBJ2-7; D gene uncertain. This CDR3 has 15 residues. Trimming shortened V by 6 bases and J by 0 bases, and 15 bases separated the two germline ends. Germline values: CDR1 SGHTA, CDR2 FQGTGA. CDR3 DNA sequence: TGTGCCAGCAGGTCTGACCCTAGGCCCTCCTACGAGCAGTACTTC. It translates to CASRSDPRPSYEQYF.

The chain carries TRBV2 and TRBJ1-5; possibly TRBD1 for D (5 bases). From germline, CDR1 is SNHLY and CDR2 FYNNEI. Trimming shortened V by 8 bases and J by 3 bases, and 11 bases separated the two germline ends. The CDR3 runs 13 residues. The DNA for the CDR3 is TGTGCCAGCTGCGAGACAGTCAATCAGCCCCAGCATTTT. Translation gives CASCETVNQPQHF.

The chain has TRBV5-1 and TRBJ1-1; unclear D gene. Deletions cut 0 bases from V and 10 bases from J, with 16 bases between. Germline V CDR1 and CDR2: SGHRS, YFSETQ. CDR3 length equals 14 residues. CDR3: CASSLDGRQRVAFF. CDR3 sequence (DNA): TGCGCCAGCAGCTTGGACGGGCGTCAGAGAGTAGCTTTCTTT.